This T cell receptor beta chain was profiled in a study of T-cell memory formation after mild COVID-19. Study-wide results and caveats: Second-wave clones that peaked on day 37 lacked confirmed SARS-CoV-2 specificity. Mainly CM and EM harbored the contracting CD4+ clones; mainly EMRA harbored the CD8+ ones. Day 15 to 85 contracting clones showed balanced CD4/CD8; later expanders leaned CD4+.

Amplification by 5'RACE using constant-segment primers produced TCR alpha and TCR beta cDNA libraries that carried sample barcodes and UMIs. A single record per CDR3 protein comes from TCRdb applying MiXCR to the 5' RACE reads. Altogether fewer than 650,000 distinct CDR3 sequences are present, roughly 20% being singletons, with the ten largest covering roughly 9.1%. J lost 6 bases, V lost 3 bases, and 10 bases had no gene match. CDR1 and CDR2 from the germline V gene are ENHRY and SYGVKD. The CDR3 has 17 residues. Only a few counts were recorded for this clonotype. Its target is not known. The specimen was PBMCs or a T cell subset sorted from them (not recorded which). The V gene is TRBV10-3, the J gene TRBJ2-1; TRBD2 matches at 11 bases. The clonotype comes from an adult woman who had mild COVID-19 (a few samples of this study predate the infection). Cell type and time point are not known. The CDR3 loop is CAISDLTSGAAFNEQFF. Here the CDR3 DNA reads TGTGCCATCAGTGACCTGACTAGCGGGGCAGCTTTCAATGAGCAGTTCTTC.